The rows below give T cell receptor beta chains drawn from one sample of a study of blood T cells in healthy people across ages. Using its own MiXCR run on the 5' RACE reads, TCRdb lists one record per CDR3 protein. Of 550,000 to 600,000 distinct CDR3 sequences listed, 25% to 30% are singletons. The sample taken for sequencing was blood. All receptors come from a woman between 70 and 85 years old in good health. The conserved cysteine and the conserved F or W are not part of the CDR3 here. The size field is filled for only some rows; it gives once, few, many or a size class.

TRBV10-3 | few | AISESGIAGYTDTQY
TRBV6-1 | few | ASSEARGLTDTQY
TRBV20-1 | NA | SANGGIGELF
TRBV6-6 | NA | ASSSLTGSNYGYT
TRBV24-1 | few | ATSDSQGPGEKLF
TRBV3-1 | few | ASSQGPSGGKTQY
TRBV11-3 | NA | ASSRGVAGELF
TRBV20-1 | NA | SARNSGGANEQY
TRBV5-5 | few | ASSFEVSSYEQY
TRBV11-2 | few | ASSQGREYNEQF
TRBV3-1 | NA | ASSRQTGEETQY
TRBV6-6 | few | ASTNGARVGTDTQY
TRBV3-1 | few | ASSQDFRANYGYT
TRBV30 | NA | AWSVLGAGTQY
TRBV30 | NA | AWSAGEGTQY
TRBV27 | NA | ASSLYVEGADGYT
TRBV4-2 | NA | ASSQASDSYEQY
TRBV6-2/TRBV6-3 | NA | ASSNRDPSNEQF
TRBV7-2 | NA | ASSLAEGSIAGYT
TRBV5-5 | few | ASSPQTENTEAF